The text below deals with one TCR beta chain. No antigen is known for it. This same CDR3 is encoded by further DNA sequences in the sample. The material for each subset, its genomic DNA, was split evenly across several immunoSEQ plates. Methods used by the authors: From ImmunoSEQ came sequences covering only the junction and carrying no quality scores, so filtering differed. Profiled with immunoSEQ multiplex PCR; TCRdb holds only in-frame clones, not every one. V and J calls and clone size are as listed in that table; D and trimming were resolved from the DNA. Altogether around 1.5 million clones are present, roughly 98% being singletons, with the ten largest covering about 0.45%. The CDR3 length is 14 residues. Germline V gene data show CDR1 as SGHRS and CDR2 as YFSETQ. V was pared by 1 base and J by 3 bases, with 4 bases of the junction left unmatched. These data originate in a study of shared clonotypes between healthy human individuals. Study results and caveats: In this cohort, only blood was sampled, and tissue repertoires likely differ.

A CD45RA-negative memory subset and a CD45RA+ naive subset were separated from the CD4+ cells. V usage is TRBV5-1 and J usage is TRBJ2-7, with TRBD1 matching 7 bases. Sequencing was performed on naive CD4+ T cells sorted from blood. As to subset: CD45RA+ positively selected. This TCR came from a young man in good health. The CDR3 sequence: CASSLTGQSYEQYF. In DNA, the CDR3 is TGCGCCAGCAGCTTGACGGGACAGAGCTACGAGCAGTACTTC.